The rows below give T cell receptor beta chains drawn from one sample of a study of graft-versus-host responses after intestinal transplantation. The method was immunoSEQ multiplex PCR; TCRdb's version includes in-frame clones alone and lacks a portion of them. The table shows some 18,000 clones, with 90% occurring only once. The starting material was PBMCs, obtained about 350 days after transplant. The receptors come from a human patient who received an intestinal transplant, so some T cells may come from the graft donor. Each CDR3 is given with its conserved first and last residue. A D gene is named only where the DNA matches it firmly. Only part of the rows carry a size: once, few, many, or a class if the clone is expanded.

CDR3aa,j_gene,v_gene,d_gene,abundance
CSVEESAGGKETQYF,TRBJ2-5,TRBV29-1,TRBD2,-
CASKHNPGQGGGYTF,TRBJ1-2,TRBV28,TRBD1,-
CASGRNRETYEQYF,TRBJ2-7,TRBV2,-,-
CASSETSGMDGIQYF,TRBJ2-4,TRBV6-1,-,few
CASSLDFGETQYF,TRBJ2-5,TRBV6-1,-,-
CATSRVRGSHMNTEAFF,TRBJ1-1,TRBV15,-,-
CARVYGYTF,TRBJ1-2,TRBV19,-,-
CASSQDRGNTIYF,TRBJ1-3,TRBV14,-,-
CASSPGTSYEQYF,TRBJ2-7,TRBV19,-,-
CASSRRLDGDEQYF,TRBJ2-7,TRBV28,-,-
CAISRGGRAFF,TRBJ1-1,TRBV10-3,-,-
CASSGRTGNYEQYF,TRBJ2-7,TRBV6-1,TRBD1,-
CASSQNRGGDSPLHF,TRBJ1-6,TRBV4-1,TRBD1,-
CASSFAPWGGLRPSTDTQYF,TRBJ2-3,TRBV5-4,TRBD2,-
CASRGQGGSSDEQYF,TRBJ2-7,TRBV6-5,TRBD1,-
CASSHQGISCQPQHF,TRBJ1-5,TRBV21-1,-,once
CASSYSSTGSYEQYF,TRBJ2-7,TRBV6-6,TRBD1,-
CASSVRQGAYSGANVLTF,TRBJ2-6,TRBV6-1,TRBD1,-
CASSLPGFGLWTWGLQETQYF,TRBJ2-5,TRBV28,-,-
CASSPPGLGLEQYF,TRBJ2-7,TRBV7-2,-,once
CASSPGQGLNTEAFF,TRBJ1-1,TRBV5-1,TRBD1,-
CASREEDGSFGTDTQYF,TRBJ2-3,TRBV4-1,-,-
CASSFGLGNFYEQYF,TRBJ2-7,TRBV5-1,-,-
CASSLDSSGANVLTF,TRBJ2-6,TRBV7-4,-,-
CASSDLWRGEETQYF,TRBJ2-5,TRBV2,-,-
CASSLMVSETQYF,TRBJ2-5,TRBV5-1,-,-
CASSFSGGTYNEQFF,TRBJ2-1,TRBV27,TRBD2,-
CASSPGWENTEAFF,TRBJ1-1,TRBV6-5,-,once
CASAFQGWDYGYTF,TRBJ1-2,TRBV28,-,-
CASSELGGRSDTQYF,TRBJ2-3,TRBV2,-,-
CASSFWSSGANVLTF,TRBJ2-6,TRBV14,-,-
CASSKTDLNEKLFF,TRBJ1-4,TRBV7-6,-,-
CASSVPTGPNQPQHF,TRBJ1-5,TRBV28,-,-
CASSLTAVSGNTIYF,TRBJ1-3,TRBV5-1,-,-
CASSGSGANRKTYGYTF,TRBJ1-2,TRBV19,-,-
CASSTRAAPQAETQYF,TRBJ2-5,TRBV6-4,-,-
CASSLEVAGGGDTIYF,TRBJ1-3,TRBV5-4,TRBD1,-
CASSLNRDIYNSPLHF,TRBJ1-6,TRBV7-9,-,-
CASSLWEIINPSTDTQYF,TRBJ2-3,TRBV28,-,-
CASSQAARETQYF,TRBJ2-5,TRBV4-1,-,-
CASSLGVSYNSPLHF,TRBJ1-6,TRBV5-4,-,-
CASSRSGSTSYEQYF,TRBJ2-7,TRBV25-1,TRBD2,once
CASSRTNTGELFF,TRBJ2-2,TRBV18,-,-
CASRGLAGPDTQYF,TRBJ2-3,TRBV28,TRBD2,-
CASSFGQGTDTQYF,TRBJ2-3,TRBV5-8,TRBD1,-
CASSPELEDTQYF,TRBJ2-3,TRBV18,-,-
CASSWDGTDTQYF,TRBJ2-3,TRBV7-3,-,-
CAINDRDRSVPGNTIYF,TRBJ1-3,TRBV10-3,-,-
CASSPGLASYEQYF,TRBJ2-7,TRBV4-1,TRBD2,-
CASSLAGGREQYF,TRBJ2-7,TRBV19,TRBD2,-